This passage covers 13 T cell receptor beta chains from one sample sequenced in a study of blood T cell repertoires in COVID-19. The assay was immunoSEQ multiplex PCR, and TCRdb's table has in-frame clones only and misses some. This table holds just under 350,000 clones, roughly 90% found once. Sequenced sample: peripheral blood. The receptors here all came from a woman in her sixties or seventies with COVID-19, enrolled during active disease.

The rearrangement links TRBV28 to TRBJ2-5; 10 bases are shared with TRBD2. Germline lookup yields CDR1 MDHEN and CDR2 SYDVKM. CDR3 size: 18 residues. V was clipped by 6 bases and J by 1 base; unmatched bases: 14. CDR3 sequence reads: CASRPFKSSGGFQETQYF. CDR3 bases: TGTGCCAGCAGACCTTTCAAATCTAGCGGGGGTTTCCAAGAGACCCAGTACTTC.

Written as DNA, the CDR3 is TGTGCCATCAGTTGGACAGGAGATAATGAAAAACTGTTTTTT. Protein: CAISWTGDNEKLFF. The J gene is TRBJ1-4, the V gene TRBV10-3, with TRBD1 matching 7 bases. CDR3 size: 14 residues. The V gene end was trimmed by 5 bases and the J gene end by 4 bases; junction bases not matched to a gene: 4. CDR1 and CDR2 from the germline V gene are ENHRY and SYGVKD.

The V and J genes are TRBV6-6 and TRBJ1-3, with D possibly matching TRBD1 (5 bases). Trimming pared 10 bases from V and 0 bases from J, leaving 16 bases between. The V gene's germline CDR1 is MNHNY and CDR2 SVGAGI (reference sequence). The CDR3 loop spans 15 amino acids. The CDR3 bases are TGTGCCACGTTTCCGCGGGGGGGCTCTGGAAACACCATATATTTT. This gives the protein CATFPRGGSGNTIYF.

V gene TRBV10-3 combines with J gene TRBJ1-2, with 8 bases that match TRBD1. In germline, CDR1 is ENHRY, CDR2 SYGVKD. V trimming: 7 bases; J trimming: 1 base; junction bases outside the gene matches: 5. The CDR3 totals 14 residues. CDR3: CAIMEDRVNYGYTF. The CDR3 nucleotides are TGTGCCATCATGGAGGACAGGGTTAACTATGGCTACACCTTC.

This clone is a singleton in its sample. The chain links TRBV3-1 (or the pseudogene TRBV3-2) to TRBJ1-2, with unresolved D. Germline V gene data show CDR1 as LGHDT and CDR2 as YNNKEL (reference sequence). This CDR3 region has 14 residues. Trimming removed 4 bases at V and 4 bases at J, with 13 bases between. CDR3 loop: CASSPPSGGYGYTF. CDR3 in DNA: TGTGCCAGCAGCCCCCCCAGCGGCGGCTATGGCTACACCTTC.

The chain has TRBV9 and TRBJ2-7; possible D gene TRBD1, 5 bases. Looked up from germline, CDR1 is SGDLS and CDR2 is YYNGEE. The CDR3 loop spans 12 amino acids. The V gene lost 3 bases and the J gene lost 3 bases, with 7 bases spanning the gap. The CDR3 DNA is TGTGCCAGCAGCGGAGACAGCTACGAGCAGTACTTC. Translating gives CASSGDSYEQYF.

This chain connects TRBV6-5 to TRBJ2-4; 9 positions agree with TRBD2. V dropped 6 bases and J dropped 8; count of bases not matched to a gene: 8. The CDR3 has 14 residues. Germline lookup yields CDR1 MNHEY and CDR2 SVGAGI. CDR3 DNA sequence: TGTGCCAGCAGCTTCGAGCGGGGGGACCACATTCAGTACTTC. Its protein product is CASSFERGDHIQYF.

The chain carries TRBV2 and TRBJ2-3; weak D call: TRBD1 (6 bases). The CDR3 totals 15 residues. CDR1 and CDR2 (germline): SNHLY, FYNNEI. The V end was cut by 5 bases, the J end by 2 bases, with 14 bases between. This chain's CDR3 is CASSIQGAYTDTQYF. The CDR3 region has the DNA TGTGCCAGCAGTATACAGGGCGCTTACACAGATACGCAGTATTTT.

The chain employs TRBV21-1 and TRBJ1-1; the listed D gene, TRBD1, was not tested against the DNA. TRBV21-1 is flagged as a pseudogene. The CDR3 has 14 residues. The CDR3 protein is CAIQGEGMNTEAFF. CDR3 in DNA: TGTGCCATACAGGGGGAGGGCATGAACACTGAAGCTTTCTTT.

This chain links TRBV6-5 with TRBJ1-5; D is perhaps TRBD1 (6 bases). CDR3 length equals 15 residues. Trimming pared 7 bases from V and 6 bases from J, leaving 19 bases between. The V gene's germline CDR1 is MNHEY and CDR2 SVGAGI. The CDR3 DNA reads as TGTGCCAGCACCCTACCAGCGGGGGCCGCTCAGCCCCAGCATTTT. It yields the protein CASTLPAGAAQPQHF.

The chain employs TRBV19 and TRBJ2-6; TRBD1 aligns across 8 bases. The CDR3 is 18 residues long. Losses at the gene ends were 4 bases for V and 0 bases for J; bases not matched to a gene: 8. Germline-derived CDR1 and CDR2 are LNHDA and SQIVND (reference sequence). CDR3 nucleotide sequence: TGTGCCAGTAGTAAGGGACAGGCCTCTTCCTCTGGGGCCAACGTCCTGACTTTC. Amino acid sequence: CASSKGQASSSGANVLTF.

This chain connects TRBV14 to TRBJ1-2, with D unresolved. The CDR3 loop spans 13 amino acids. From germline, CDR1 is SGHDN and CDR2 FVKESK. V gave up 4 bases and J gave up 6 bases, with 12 bases separating them. CDR3 in amino acids: CASSRGRIDGYTF. As DNA, the CDR3 is TGTGCCAGCAGCCGAGGGAGGATTGATGGCTACACCTTC.

This clone was counted a few times. This chain links TRBV19 with TRBJ1-1; D is uncertain. V was clipped by 4 bases and J by 5 bases, with 14 bases between them. Germline V gene lookup returns CDR1 LNHDA and CDR2 SQIVND (reference sequence). The CDR3 length is 14 residues. The CDR3 loop reads CASSTIGRKTEAFF. The CDR3 region has the DNA TGTGCCAGTAGTACCATAGGGAGAAAGACTGAAGCTTTCTTT.